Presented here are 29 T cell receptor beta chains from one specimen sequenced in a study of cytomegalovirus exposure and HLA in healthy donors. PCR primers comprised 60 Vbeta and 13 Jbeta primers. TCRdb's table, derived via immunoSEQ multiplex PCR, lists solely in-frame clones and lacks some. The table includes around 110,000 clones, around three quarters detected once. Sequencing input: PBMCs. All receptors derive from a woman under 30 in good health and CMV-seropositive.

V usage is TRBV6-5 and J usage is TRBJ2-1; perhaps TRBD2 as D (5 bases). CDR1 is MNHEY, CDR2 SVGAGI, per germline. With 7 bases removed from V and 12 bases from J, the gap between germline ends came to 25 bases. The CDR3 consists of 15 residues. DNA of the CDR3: TGTGCCAGCACCCTAAAACGGGATTCCTTCTTCGCGCAGTTCTTC. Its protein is CASTLKRDSFFAQFF.

CDR3 region: CASSLSRLGYFSYNEQFF. The CDR3 DNA reads as TGTGCCAGCAGTTTGTCTAGGCTCGGCTATTTCTCCTACAATGAGCAGTTCTTC. The chain uses TRBV28 and TRBJ2-1; no definite D call. The germline gives CDR1 MDHEN, CDR2 SYDVKM. The CDR3 spans 18 residues. V lost 3 bases and J 0 bases, leaving 18 bases between the germline ends.

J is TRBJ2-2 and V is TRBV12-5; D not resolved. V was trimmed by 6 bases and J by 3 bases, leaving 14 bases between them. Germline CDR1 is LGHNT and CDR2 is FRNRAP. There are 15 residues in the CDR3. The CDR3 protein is CASGPGESDTGELFF. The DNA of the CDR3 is TGTGCTAGTGGCCCCGGTGAAAGCGACACCGGGGAGCTGTTTTTT.

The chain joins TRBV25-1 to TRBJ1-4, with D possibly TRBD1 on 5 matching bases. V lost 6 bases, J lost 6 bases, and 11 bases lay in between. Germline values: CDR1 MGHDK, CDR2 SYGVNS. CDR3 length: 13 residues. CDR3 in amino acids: CASRGRVDEKLFF. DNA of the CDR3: TGTGCCAGCAGGGGGCGCGTGGATGAAAAACTGTTTTTT.

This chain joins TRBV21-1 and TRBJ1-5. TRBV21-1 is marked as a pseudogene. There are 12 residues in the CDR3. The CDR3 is CASSNPFQPQHF. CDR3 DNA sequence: TGTGCCAGCAGCAACCCTTTTCAGCCCCAGCATTTT.

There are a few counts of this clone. The CDR3 is CASIGQNTEAFF. The CDR3 coding sequence is TGTGCCAGCATCGGACAGAACACTGAAGCTTTCTTT. This chain uses TRBV6-5 with TRBJ1-1; D perhaps matches TRBD1 (5 bases). This CDR3 region has 12 residues. Germline CDR1 reads MNHEY; CDR2 reads SVGAGI. Trimming took 7 bases from V and 1 from J, leaving 7 bases between them.

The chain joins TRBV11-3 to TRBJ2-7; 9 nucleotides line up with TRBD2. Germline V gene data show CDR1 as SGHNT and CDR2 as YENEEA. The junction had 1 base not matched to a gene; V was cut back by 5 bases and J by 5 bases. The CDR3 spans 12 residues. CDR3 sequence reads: CASSPSGNEQYF. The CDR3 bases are TGTGCCAGCAGCCCTAGCGGGAACGAGCAGTACTTC.

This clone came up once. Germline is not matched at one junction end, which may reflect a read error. CDR3 sequence reads: CASSVSTSGVPYGQYF. CDR3 coding DNA: TGTGCCAGCAGCGTGTCGACTAGCGGAGTTCCCTACGGGCAGTACTTC. This sequence joins TRBV5-4 and TRBJ2-7; 9 nucleotides match TRBD2. This CDR3 has 16 amino acids. Germline V gene lookup returns CDR1 SGHNT and CDR2 YYREEE (reference sequence).

CDR3: CASSFKASGEHMNTGELFF. CDR3 nucleotide sequence: TGTGCCAGCAGCTTCAAGGCTAGCGGGGAACACATGAACACCGGGGAGCTGTTTTTT. The chain carries TRBV7-9 and TRBJ2-2, with 9 bases matching TRBD2. The CDR3 consists of 19 residues. From germline, CDR1 is SEHNR and CDR2 FQNEAQ (reference sequence). V lost 3 bases, J lost 1 base, and 12 bases stayed unmatched.

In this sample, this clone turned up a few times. Here the CDR3 reads CASSYTEEWTNTEAFF. The CDR3 coding sequence is TGTGCCAGCAGTTACACGGAGGAGTGGACCAACACTGAAGCTTTCTTT. The V call is TRBV6-6, the J call TRBJ1-1; the D is unclear. CDR1 and CDR2 (germline): MNHNY, SVGAGI (reference sequence). V was pared by 2 bases and J by 2 bases, with 15 bases between. This CDR3 contains 16 residues.

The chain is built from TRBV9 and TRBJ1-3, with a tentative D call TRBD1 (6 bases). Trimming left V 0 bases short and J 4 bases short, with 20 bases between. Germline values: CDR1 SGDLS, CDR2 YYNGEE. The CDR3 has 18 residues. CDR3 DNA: TGTGCCAGCAGCGTAGAACGGGACACTGGAAAAGGAGGAAACACCATATATTTT. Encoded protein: CASSVERDTGKGGNTIYF.

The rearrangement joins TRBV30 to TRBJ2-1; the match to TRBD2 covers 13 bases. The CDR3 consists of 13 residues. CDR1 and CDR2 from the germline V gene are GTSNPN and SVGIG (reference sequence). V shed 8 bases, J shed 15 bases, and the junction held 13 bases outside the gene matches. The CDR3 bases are TGTGCCAGTCCCTCCGGACTAGCGGGAGCACGGTTCTTC. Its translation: CASPSGLAGARFF.

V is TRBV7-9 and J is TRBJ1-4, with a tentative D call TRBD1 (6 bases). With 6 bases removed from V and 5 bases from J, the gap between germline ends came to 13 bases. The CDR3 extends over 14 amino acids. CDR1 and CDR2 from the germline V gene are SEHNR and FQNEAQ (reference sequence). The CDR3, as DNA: TGTGCCAGCAGTCCCGGCAGGGGCAATGAAAAACTGTTTTTT. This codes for CASSPGRGNEKLFF.

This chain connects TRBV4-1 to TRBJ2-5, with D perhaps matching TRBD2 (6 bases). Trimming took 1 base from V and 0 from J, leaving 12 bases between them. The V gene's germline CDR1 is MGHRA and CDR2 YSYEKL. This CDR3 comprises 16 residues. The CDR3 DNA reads TGCGCCAGCAGCCAAGGCTGGGGGAGGTACCAAGAGACCCAGTACTTC. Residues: CASSQGWGRYQETQYF.

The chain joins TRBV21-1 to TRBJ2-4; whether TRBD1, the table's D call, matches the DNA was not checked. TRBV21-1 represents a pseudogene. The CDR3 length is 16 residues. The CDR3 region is CASSKGGTGRKNIQYF. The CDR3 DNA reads TGTGCCAGCAGCAAAGGAGGGACAGGGCGAAAAAACATTCAGTACTTC.

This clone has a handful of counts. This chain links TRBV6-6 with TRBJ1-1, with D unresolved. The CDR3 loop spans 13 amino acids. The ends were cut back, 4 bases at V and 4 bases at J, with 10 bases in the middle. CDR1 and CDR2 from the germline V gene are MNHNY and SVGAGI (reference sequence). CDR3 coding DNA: TGTGCCAGCAGTTCGCGGGTGGCCACTGAAGCTTTCTTT. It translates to CASSSRVATEAFF.

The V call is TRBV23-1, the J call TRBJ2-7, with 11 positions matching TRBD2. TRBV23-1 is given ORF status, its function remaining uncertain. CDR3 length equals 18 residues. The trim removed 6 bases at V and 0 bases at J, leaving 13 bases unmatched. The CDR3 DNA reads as TGCGCCAGCAGCCCAGGGACTAGCGGAGTCCTTAGCTCCTACGAGCAGTACTTC. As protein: CASSPGTSGVLSSYEQYF.

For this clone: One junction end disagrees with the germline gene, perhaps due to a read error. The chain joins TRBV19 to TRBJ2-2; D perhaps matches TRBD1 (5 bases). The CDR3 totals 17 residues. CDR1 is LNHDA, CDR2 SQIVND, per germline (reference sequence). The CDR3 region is CDSSSRLGLVRTGELFF. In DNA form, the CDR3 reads TGTGACAGTAGCTCCCGCCTGGGGCTTGTTCGGACCGGGGAGCTGTTTTTT.

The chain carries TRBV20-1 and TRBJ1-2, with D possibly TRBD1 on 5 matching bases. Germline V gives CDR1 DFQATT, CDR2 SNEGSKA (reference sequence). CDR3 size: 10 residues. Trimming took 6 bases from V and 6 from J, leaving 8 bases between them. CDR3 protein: CSAPRDGYTF. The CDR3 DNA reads TGCAGTGCCCCCAGGGATGGCTACACCTTC.

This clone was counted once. CDR3 residues: CSGTGWETQYF. The DNA for the CDR3 is TGCAGCGGGACAGGGTGGGAGACCCAGTACTTC. The gene calls are TRBV29-1 and TRBJ2-5; TRBD1 matches at 8 bases. The CDR3 consists of 11 residues. Germline V gene sequence: CDR1 SQVTM, CDR2 ANQGSEA. V lost 7 bases and J lost 5; bases outside the gene matches: 3.

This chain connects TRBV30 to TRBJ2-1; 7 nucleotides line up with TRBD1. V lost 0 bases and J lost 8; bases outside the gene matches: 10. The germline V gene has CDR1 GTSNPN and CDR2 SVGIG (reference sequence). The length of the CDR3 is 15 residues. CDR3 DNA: TGTGCCTGGAGTGTACAATGGAAGGGGGCGGATGAGCAGTTCTTC. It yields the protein CAWSVQWKGADEQFF.

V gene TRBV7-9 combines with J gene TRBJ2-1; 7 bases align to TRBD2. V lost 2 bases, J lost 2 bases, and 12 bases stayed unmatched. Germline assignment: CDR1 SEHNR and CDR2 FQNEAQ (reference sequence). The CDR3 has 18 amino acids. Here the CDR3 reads CASSLSPLRDYPYNEQFF. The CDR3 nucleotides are TGTGCCAGCAGCTTATCCCCCCTACGGGACTATCCCTACAATGAGCAGTTCTTC.

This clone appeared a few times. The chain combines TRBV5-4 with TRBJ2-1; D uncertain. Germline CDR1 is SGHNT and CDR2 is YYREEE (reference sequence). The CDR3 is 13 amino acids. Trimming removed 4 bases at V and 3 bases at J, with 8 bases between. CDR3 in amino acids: CASSEVLYNEQFF. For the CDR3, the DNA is TGTGCCAGCAGCGAGGTACTCTACAATGAGCAGTTCTTC.

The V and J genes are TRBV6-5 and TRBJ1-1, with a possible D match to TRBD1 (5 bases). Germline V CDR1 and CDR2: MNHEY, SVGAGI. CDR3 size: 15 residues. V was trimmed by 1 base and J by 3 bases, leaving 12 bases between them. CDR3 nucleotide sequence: TGTGCCAGCAGTTACTATCGGGGGATGGACACTGAAGCTTTCTTT. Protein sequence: CASSYYRGMDTEAFF.

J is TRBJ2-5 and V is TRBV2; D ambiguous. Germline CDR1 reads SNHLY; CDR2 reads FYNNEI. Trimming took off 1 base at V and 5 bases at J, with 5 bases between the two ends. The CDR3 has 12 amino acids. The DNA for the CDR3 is TGTGCCAGCAGTGAAGGCGTGGAGACCCAGTACTTC. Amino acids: CASSEGVETQYF.

In DNA, the CDR3 is TGTGCCAGCAGCGTAGCTAGAGGGAGTGAGCAGTTCTTC. Protein sequence: CASSVARGSEQFF. V and J are TRBV9 and TRBJ2-1, with D tentatively TRBD2 (5 bases). There are 13 residues in the CDR3. V lost 0 bases to trimming and J lost 9 bases, with 10 bases between them. Germline V lookup: CDR1 SGDLS, CDR2 YYNGEE. Looking up the rest from reference TRBV9 and TRBJ2-1 gives the full variable domain: DSGVTQTPKHLITATGQRVTLRCSPRSGDLSVYWYQQSLDQGLQFLIQYYNGEERAKGNILERFSAQQFPDLHSELNLSSLELGDSALYFCASSVARGSEQFFGPGTRLTVL.

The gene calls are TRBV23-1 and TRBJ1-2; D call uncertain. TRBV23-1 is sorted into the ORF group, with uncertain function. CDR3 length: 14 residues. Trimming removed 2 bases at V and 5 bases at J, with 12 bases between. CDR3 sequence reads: CASSQVTEVYGYTF. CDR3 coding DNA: TGCGCCAGCAGTCAAGTAACAGAAGTATATGGCTACACCTTC.

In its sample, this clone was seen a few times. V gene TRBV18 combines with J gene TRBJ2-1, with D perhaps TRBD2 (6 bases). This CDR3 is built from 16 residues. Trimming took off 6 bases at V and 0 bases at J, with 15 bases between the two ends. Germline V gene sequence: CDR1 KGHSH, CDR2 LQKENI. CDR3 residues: CASSFLAPSSYNEQFF. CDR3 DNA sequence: TGTGCCAGCTCTTTCCTAGCGCCGAGCTCCTACAATGAGCAGTTCTTC.

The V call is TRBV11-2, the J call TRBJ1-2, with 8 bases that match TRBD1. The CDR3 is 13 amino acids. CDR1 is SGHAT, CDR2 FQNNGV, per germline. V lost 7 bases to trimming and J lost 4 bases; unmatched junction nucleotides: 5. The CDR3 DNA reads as TGTGCCAGCAAAAGACAGGGGACCTATGGCTACACCTTC. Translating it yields CASKRQGTYGYTF.